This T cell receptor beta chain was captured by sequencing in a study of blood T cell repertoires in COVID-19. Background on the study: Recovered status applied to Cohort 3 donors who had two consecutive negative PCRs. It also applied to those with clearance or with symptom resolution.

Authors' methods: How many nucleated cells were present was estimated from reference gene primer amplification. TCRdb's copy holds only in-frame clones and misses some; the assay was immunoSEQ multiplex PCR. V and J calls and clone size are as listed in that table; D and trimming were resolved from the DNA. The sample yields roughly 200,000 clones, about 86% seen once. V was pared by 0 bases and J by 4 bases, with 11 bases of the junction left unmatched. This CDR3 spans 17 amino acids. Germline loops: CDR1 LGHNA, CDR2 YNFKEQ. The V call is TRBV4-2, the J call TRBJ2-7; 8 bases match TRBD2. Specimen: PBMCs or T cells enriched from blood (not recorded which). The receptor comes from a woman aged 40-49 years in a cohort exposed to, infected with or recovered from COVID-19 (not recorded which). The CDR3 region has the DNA TGTGCCAGCAGCCAAGATCTGATCGGGAGGGCTTTTTACGAGCAGTACTTC. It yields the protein CASSQDLIGRAFYEQYF.